Given below is one T cell receptor beta chain in context. The authors negatively isolated CD8+ and CD4+ T cells and FACS-enriched TEMRA cells. With 6 bases removed from V and 1 base from J, the gap between germline ends came to 16 bases. The germline CDR1 and CDR2 sequences are DFQATT and SNEGSKA (reference sequence). The CDR3 covers 14 residues. The RNA input was roughly 0.45 to 1 ug, and it was reverse transcribed with random hexamers. MiXCR was run by TCRdb on the immunoSEQ multiplex PCR reads, yielding one entry per CDR3 protein. Among some 110,000 distinct CDR3 sequences listed, around 94% were seen once. The record originates from a study of CD8 T cells in Susac syndrome. Study background: Patients with Susac syndrome were therapy-naive, on corticosteroids, or on intravenous immunoglobulin alone at blood draw.

The chain has TRBV20-1 and TRBJ2-7; D is possibly TRBD2 (6 bases). This clonotype was obtained from a human donor with Susac syndrome. Sequencing used CD8+ T cells from PBMCs. The CDR3 sequence is CSAFGGRESYEQYF. Here the CDR3 DNA reads TGCAGTGCATTCGGGGGTCGAGAGTCCTACGAGCAGTACTTC.